The 2 T cell receptor beta chains below come from one sample, sequenced in a study of shared clonotypes between healthy human individuals. The protocol was immunoSEQ multiplex PCR, while the TCRdb copy is restricted to in-frame clones and leaves out a portion. The data hold fewer than 1 million clones, with 96% observed a single time. Selected positively for CCR7 and CD45RO-negative, naive CD8 cells excluded terminally differentiated effector memory CD45RA+ cells. Sequencing was carried out using naive CD8+ T cells sorted from blood. The receptors shown here come from a man aged 25-45 years in good health.

V is TRBV10-2 and J is TRBJ1-1, with D hard to call. The CDR3 consists of 16 residues. The V gene's germline CDR1 is WSHSY and CDR2 SAAADI. V was cut by 6 bases and J by 1 base, with 18 bases left in between. The CDR3 here is CASSPNPGFTNTEAFF. For the CDR3, the DNA is TGCGCCAGCAGCCCGAACCCCGGGTTCACGAACACTGAAGCTTTCTTT.

The chain joins TRBV4-1 to TRBJ2-2; 8 bases are a match to TRBD2. The V gene's germline CDR1 is MGHRA and CDR2 YSYEKL. The CDR3 consists of 16 residues. J was trimmed by 4 bases and V by 3 bases; bases with no gene match: 7. The CDR3 sequence is CASSHPAGEGTGELFF. Here the CDR3 DNA reads TGCGCCAGCAGCCACCCAGCGGGAGAGGGCACCGGGGAGCTGTTTTTT.